This T cell receptor (beta chain) was recovered during a study of T cells in Graves' hyperthyroidism and ophthalmopathy. Overall study: Before any treatment, at initial diagnosis, peripheral blood was collected.

Amplified regions were TCR beta CDR3 sequences from RNA transcripts. A first-round RT-PCR of the TCR CDR3 used the HTBI primer set. TCRdb processed the multiplex PCR reads anew with MiXCR; each CDR3 protein has one entry. This sample has about 410,000 distinct CDR3 sequences, with about 15% found just once. Germline CDR1 GTSNPN, CDR2 SVGIG (reference sequence). Unmatched junction bases numbered 9, after V lost 0 bases and J lost 6 bases. The CDR3 spans 15 residues. It was uncontrolled infection, other autoimmune disease, pregnancy or lactation that excluded patients. Based on clinical symptoms, serum thyroxine and TRAb, thyroid ultrasound and orbital computed tomography, diagnoses were reached. This clonotype has ten or more counts.

The sequence derives from a man aged 18-30 years with Graves' ophthalmopathy. The sequencing input was blood. The V gene is TRBV30, the J gene TRBJ2-7, with TRBD1 matching 9 bases. CDR3 in DNA: TGTGCCTGGAGTGTAAAAGGGACAGGGAAGGGCGAGCAGTACTTC. Translated, it gives CAWSVKGTGKGEQYF. Complete variable domain (other parts from reference TRBV30 and TRBJ2-7): SQTIHQWPATLVQPVGSPLSLECTVEGTSNPNLYWYRQAAGRGLQLLFYSVGIGQISSEVPQNLSASRPQDRQFILSSKKLLLSDSGFYLCAWSVKGTGKGEQYFGPGTRLTVT.